The present T cell receptor (beta chain) was sequenced within a study of T-cell reconstitution after alpha-beta-depleted transplantation in children. During its preparation, the TCRbeta library received unique molecular identifiers. TCRdb re-derived calls from the PCR reads in MiXCR, one entry per CDR3 protein. The sample holds approximately 800,000 distinct CDR3 sequences, roughly 15% seen once. CDR1 and CDR2 (germline): MNHEY, SVGEGT. The CDR3 sequence is 14 residues long. V was pared by 5 bases and J by 6 bases, with 14 bases between. The specimen was PBMCs, mostly from graft donor cells, collected 360 days after TCRalphabeta/CD19-depleted stem cell transplant. This clonotype originated in a male patient between 5 and 17 years old who had a stem cell transplant for acute lymphoblastic leukemia, so the T cells may come from the graft donor. The chain employs TRBV6-2 or TRBV6-3 and TRBJ2-4; weak D call: TRBD2 (6 bases). CDR3 coding DNA: TGTGCCAGCAGTACCGGGGGAAGCCTAAACATTCAGTACTTC. This codes for CASSTGGSLNIQYF.